One T cell receptor beta chain is described in this entry. The sample originates from a study of blood T cell repertoires in COVID-19. Study-wide context: Material from acute and convalescent COVID-19 was sourced from the United States, Italy and Spain.

Only in-frame clones appear in the TCRdb table, and some are missing; sequencing was by immunoSEQ multiplex PCR. This table has approximately 300,000 clones, 75% to 90% appearing once. In germline, CDR1 is MNHEY, CDR2 SVGAGI. V lost 4 bases to trimming and J lost 4 bases; unmatched junction nucleotides: 10. The CDR3 runs 16 residues. Participants' own reports of clinical history determined their cohort assignment. Each recovered donor of Cohort 3 presented with two negative PCRs, clearance, or symptom resolution. The clonotype was recovered from a man in his 60s who had recovered from COVID-19. V and J are TRBV6-5 and TRBJ2-7; 10 nucleotides match TRBD1. Sequencing used PBMCs or T cells enriched from blood (not recorded which). The CDR3 here is CASSFLTGTGVYEQYF. The CDR3 DNA reads TGTGCCAGCAGTTTCCTGACCGGGACAGGGGTATACGAGCAGTACTTC.